The 4 T cell receptor gamma chains below all came from one sample that was sequenced in a study of Vδ1+ human thymocytes (dated 2018 in TCRdb). Overall study outcomes, separate from this receptor: Thymic TRG and TRD repertoires appeared highly polyclonal with Gaussian CDR3 length distributions, unlike oligoclonal peripheral blood repertoires.

Sequencing was carried out with an Illumina MiSeq. RNA was extracted with the RNeasy mini kit and reverse transcribed using Superscript III. Multiplex PCR was used to generate CDR3 amplicons, with pooled V-gene forward primers and a constant-region reverse primer carrying Illumina adaptor overhangs. The public reads were reprocessed by TCRdb using CATT, and rows of matching DNA were later combined. This sample has 6,500 to 10,000 gamma-chain clones in its table, and approximately 51% of those were observed once. Roughly 1.4% of the sample lies in the top ten. These receptors have no known antigen. Sequencing input: Vdelta1+ gamma-delta thymocytes from the thymus. According to the study, the label for this sample's cell subset or site signals: FACS-sorted CD3+ TCRalphabeta- TCRVdelta1+ TCRVdelta2- thymocytes. The receptors stem from a girl under three years old who had congenital heart surgery.

J is TRGJ1 or TRGJ2 and V is TRGV9. Since TCRdb gives no J gene, matching the DNA to germline was used here to assign it. Germline V CDR1 and CDR2: GITISATS, ISYDGTV (reference sequence). This CDR3 region has 15 residues. The V segment lost 3 bases and the J segment 4 bases; nucleotides outside the gene matches: 12. The chain's CDR3 is CALWETAKGYYKKLF. As DNA, the CDR3 is TGTGCCTTGTGGGAGACCGCAAAGGGGTATTATAAGAAACTCTTT.

The rearrangement links TRGV9 to TRGJ1 or TRGJ2. TCRdb is silent on the J gene; assignment here came from matching the DNA to germline. V was pared by 2 bases and J by 2 bases, with 9 bases of the junction left unmatched. Germline-derived CDR1 and CDR2 are GITISATS and ISYDGTV (reference sequence). The CDR3 is 15 amino acids. The CDR3 nucleotides are TGTGCCTTGTGGGAGGGGACCTTTGATTATTATAAGAAACTCTTT. This encodes CALWEGTFDYYKKLF.

V and J are TRGV3 and TRGJ1 or TRGJ2. No J gene is reported in TCRdb; it was inferred here by comparing the DNA with germline. The CDR3 sequence is 14 residues long. The V and J ends lost 0 bases and 5 bases, in that order; junction bases with no gene match: 7. Germline CDR1 reads VTNTFY; CDR2 reads YDVSTARD (reference sequence). The CDR3 here is CATWDRLEDYKKLF. CDR3 sequence (DNA): TGTGCCACCTGGGACAGGCTTGAGGATTATAAGAAACTCTTT.

This rearrangement joins TRGV2 to TRGJ1 or TRGJ2. Here the J gene came from matching the DNA to germline, since TCRdb omits it. The germline V gene has CDR1 EGSNGY and CDR2 YDSYNSKV. The CDR3 sequence is 14 residues long. The ends lost 2 bases at V and 6 bases at J; junction bases unmatched: 10. The CDR3 loop reads CATWDATRGYKKLF. For the CDR3, the DNA is TGTGCCACCTGGGACGCCACGAGGGGTTATAAGAAACTCTTT.